The next 19 T cell receptor beta chains were all read from a single sample in a study of cytomegalovirus exposure and HLA in healthy donors. TCRdb's table, derived via immunoSEQ multiplex PCR, lists solely in-frame clones and lacks some. The repertoire holds about 180,000 clones, with 85% as singletons. The sample was PBMCs. The receptors derive from a man younger than 35 in good health and CMV-seropositive.

Notes on this clone: Additional DNA sequences in this sample encode the identical CDR3. The CDR3 here is CASSVEGLAGGEQYF. The CDR3 DNA reads as TGTGCCAGCAGCGTAGAGGGACTAGCGGGAGGGGAGCAGTACTTC. The chain combines TRBV9 with TRBJ2-7; 16 bases line up with TRBD2. J lost 7 bases, V lost 0 bases, and 1 base had no gene match. The CDR3 runs 15 residues. Germline CDR1 is SGDLS and CDR2 is YYNGEE.

V and J are TRBV29-1 and TRBJ2-1, with D tentatively TRBD1 (6 bases). The CDR3 runs to 13 residues. Germline V lookup: CDR1 SQVTM, CDR2 ANQGSEA. Trimming removed 3 bases from V and 6 bases from J, with 12 bases in between. The CDR3 protein is CSVEKQGVNEQFF. CDR3 DNA: TGCAGCGTTGAGAAACAGGGCGTCAATGAGCAGTTCTTC.

The V call is TRBV6-1, the J call TRBJ2-5, with a tentative D call TRBD2 (7 bases). Germline V CDR1 and CDR2: MNHNS, SASEGT. The length of the CDR3 is 12 residues. The germline V and J ends were trimmed by 6 bases and 5 bases, with 10 bases remaining between them. CDR3 DNA: TGTGCCAGCAGGGGGGGGGCCGAGACCCAGTACTTC. It specifies CASRGGAETQYF.

V is TRBV12-5 and J is TRBJ2-5; D gene unclear. Germline V gives CDR1 LGHNT, CDR2 FRNRAP. The CDR3 is 11 amino acids. V was cut by 3 bases and J by 5 bases, with 4 bases left in between. The CDR3 protein is CASGFGETQYF. The DNA of the CDR3 is TGTGCTAGTGGTTTCGGGGAGACCCAGTACTTC. Full variable domain (rest looked up from reference TRBV12-5 and TRBJ2-5): DARVTQTPRHKVTEMGQEVTMRCQPILGHNTVFWYRQTMMQGLELLAYFRNRAPLDDSGMPKDRFSAEMPDATLATLKIQPSEPRDSAVYFCASGFGETQYFGPGTRLLVL.

The chain recombines TRBV30 with TRBJ1-2; 12 bases fit TRBD1. The junction had 10 bases not matched to a gene; V was cut back by 5 bases and J by 3 bases. This CDR3 contains 16 residues. In germline, CDR1 is GTSNPN, CDR2 SVGIG (reference sequence). The CDR3 protein is CAWQPGQGAAYYGYTF. The CDR3 DNA follows: TGTGCCTGGCAACCGGGACAGGGGGCTGCGTACTATGGCTACACCTTC.

This clone came up a few times. This chain links TRBV29-1 with TRBJ1-1; possible D gene TRBD1, 5 bases. The CDR3 has 12 residues. Looked up from germline, CDR1 is SQVTM and CDR2 is ANQGSEA. With 6 bases removed from V and 6 bases from J, the gap between germline ends came to 14 bases. The CDR3 coding sequence is TGCAGCGTAGGGTGGCGGGGGGCTGAAGCTTTCTTT. Residues: CSVGWRGAEAFF.

The rearrangement uses TRBV7-9 and TRBJ1-6; D gene uncertain. The germline gives CDR1 SEHNR, CDR2 FQNEAQ (reference sequence). V was clipped by 4 bases and J by 7 bases, with 14 bases between them. The CDR3 consists of 15 residues. CDR3 amino acids: CASSSESSPNSPLHF. Here the CDR3 DNA reads TGTGCCAGCAGCTCGGAGTCCAGCCCAAATTCACCCCTCCACTTT.

The rearrangement uses TRBV28 and TRBJ2-3; no clear D gene. The CDR3 is made up of 14 amino acids. From germline, CDR1 is MDHEN and CDR2 SYDVKM. Trimming cost V 3 bases and J 2 bases, with 9 bases left between them. Written as DNA, the CDR3 is TGTGCCAGCAGTTTGGTAGCAACCACAGATACGCAGTATTTT. This codes for CASSLVATTDTQYF. The full variable domain, its missing parts supplied by reference TRBV28 and TRBJ2-3, is DVKVTQSSRYLVKRTGEKVFLECVQDMDHENMFWYRQDPGLGLRLIYFSYDVKMKEKGDIPEGYSVSREKKERFSLILESASTNQTSMYLCASSLVATTDTQYFGPGTRLTVL.

The chain is built from TRBV7-3 and TRBJ1-1; D may be TRBD1 (6 bases). Germline CDR1 SGHTA, CDR2 FQGTGA. Between the trimmed V and J ends, which lost 5 bases and 1 base, there was a span of 8 bases. The length of the CDR3 is 13 residues. CDR3 nucleotides: TGTGCCAGCAGCCTGACAGGGAACACTGAAGCTTTCTTT. Amino acid sequence: CASSLTGNTEAFF. The variable domain in full, completed from reference TRBV7-3 and TRBJ1-1, reads GAGVSQTPSNKVTEKGKYVELRCDPISGHTALYWYRQSLGQGPEFLIYFQGTGAADDSGLPNDRFFAVRPEGSVSTLKIQRTERGDSAVYLCASSLTGNTEAFFGQGTRLTVV.

V is TRBV6-1 and J is TRBJ1-2; 9 bases are shared with TRBD1. Germline V CDR1 and CDR2: MNHNS, SASEGT. The CDR3 runs 15 residues. Trimming removed 8 bases from V and 3 bases from J; junction bases left unmatched: 10. The CDR3 bases are TGTGCCAGCGCAGGCAGGGACAGGGAACACTATGGCTACACCTTC. It specifies CASAGRDREHYGYTF.

V gene TRBV27 combines with J gene TRBJ2-1; D perhaps matches TRBD1 (5 bases). The CDR3 extends over 15 amino acids. CDR1 is MNHEY, CDR2 SMNVEV, per germline (reference sequence). Trimming stripped 3 bases from V and 8 bases from J, with 17 bases between. CDR3 region: CASSLAGFGLHEQFF. In DNA, the CDR3 is TGTGCCAGCAGTTTGGCAGGGTTCGGGCTCCATGAGCAGTTCTTC.

In this sample, this clone turned up once. The chain uses TRBV27 and TRBJ2-5, with 8 bases aligning to TRBD1. Trimming cost V 8 bases and J 5 bases; bases outside gene matches: 13. CDR3 length: 15 residues. CDR1 is MNHEY and CDR2 is SMNVEV in the germline V gene (reference sequence). The CDR3 DNA follows: TGTGCCAGCGGAATCCAGGGGGCAGTGGGGGAGACCCAGTACTTC. Translation: CASGIQGAVGETQYF.

The DNA for the CDR3 is TGCGCCAGCAGCCCGGGACAGGGTTTGTCGGACGAGCAGTACTTC. Amino acid sequence: CASSPGQGLSDEQYF. The V call is TRBV10-1, the J call TRBJ2-7; 9 bases are shared with TRBD1. With 6 bases clipped from V and 5 bases from J, the junction kept 11 bases outside the gene matches. This CDR3 has 15 amino acids. The germline V gene has CDR1 WNHNN and CDR2 SYGVQD (reference sequence).

The chain has TRBV29-1 and TRBJ2-7, with 8 bases fitting TRBD1. J gave up 1 base and V 1 base, and 6 bases lay outside the gene matches. This CDR3 spans 15 amino acids. CDR1 is SQVTM and CDR2 is ANQGSEA in the germline V gene. In nucleotides, the CDR3 is TGCAGCGTTGAAGGGGGGACAGGTCCATCCTACGAGCAGTACTTC. As protein: CSVEGGTGPSYEQYF.

The chain has TRBV6-5 and TRBJ1-3; the D is unclear. This CDR3 comprises 15 residues. The germline CDR1 and CDR2 sequences are MNHEY and SVGAGI. Trimming removed 0 bases from V and 2 bases from J, with 8 bases in between. The CDR3 bases are TGTGCCAGCAGTTACTCGGAGGTACCTGGAAACACCATATATTTT. Translating it yields CASSYSEVPGNTIYF.

This clone was counted once. The V gene is TRBV6-1, the J gene TRBJ2-1, with TRBD1 identical over 9 bases. Germline CDR1 and CDR2: MNHNS and SASEGT. The CDR3 runs to 14 residues. V lost 8 bases, J lost 4 bases, and 6 bases stayed unmatched. This CDR3 reads CASSRQGGYNEQFF. CDR3 nucleotides: TGTGCCAGCTCCCGACAGGGGGGATACAATGAGCAGTTCTTC.

The chain carries TRBV27 and TRBJ1-1, with D unresolved. The CDR3 runs 14 residues. V dropped 6 bases and J dropped 1 base, with 12 bases sitting between them. Looked up from germline, CDR1 is MNHEY and CDR2 is SMNVEV (reference sequence). The CDR3, as DNA: TGTGCCAGCAGACTCCGCGGAGCGAACACTGAAGCTTTCTTT. Amino acid sequence: CASRLRGANTEAFF.

The V and J genes are TRBV28 and TRBJ2-7, with 10 bases matching TRBD2. Germline assignment: CDR1 MDHEN and CDR2 SYDVKM. The CDR3 contains 15 residues. After removal of 8 bases from V and 0 bases from J, the junction contained 7 bases not matched to a gene. For the CDR3, the DNA is TGTGCCAGCGCATTAGCGGGGGGATACTCCTACGAGCAGTACTTC. Protein product: CASALAGGYSYEQYF.

The genes are TRBV5-4 and TRBJ2-3, with 10 positions matching TRBD2. The CDR3 runs 16 residues. The V gene end was trimmed by 4 bases and the J gene end by 6 bases; junction bases not matched to a gene: 11. Germline CDR1 is SGHNT and CDR2 is YYREEE (reference sequence). The CDR3, as DNA: TGTGCCAGCAGCCTGGTAGCGGGAGGTCGTGTGGATACGCAGTATTTT. Translation gives CASSLVAGGRVDTQYF. The full variable domain, rest sourced from reference TRBV5-4 and TRBJ2-3, is ETGVTQSPTHLIKTRGQQVTLRCSSQSGHNTVSWYQQALGQGPQFIFQYYREEENGRGNFPPRFSGLQFPNYSSELNVNALELDDSALYLCASSLVAGGRVDTQYFGPGTRLTVL.